This T cell receptor beta chain was captured by sequencing in a study of naive and memory T cell subsets. This clonotype was detected a few times. V lost 3 bases and J 7 bases, leaving 19 bases between the germline ends. The length of the CDR3 is 17 residues. CDR1 is SGHTA, CDR2 FQGTGA, per germline. An equimolar mix of two oligonucleotides served as the beta constant-region primer for TRBC1 and TRBC2. TCRdb reanalysed the UMI-ligation and nested PCR reads using MiXCR and keeps one entry per CDR3 protein. Of around 160,000 distinct CDR3 sequences in the sample, about a sixth were seen once. Specimen: naive CD4+ T cells from blood. This receptor was taken from a human donor in good health. The V call is TRBV7-3, the J call TRBJ1-6, with D perhaps matching TRBD1 (6 bases). The CDR3: CASSLSNPTGGNSPLHF. The CDR3, as DNA: TGTGCCAGCAGCTTGTCAAATCCGACAGGAGGAAATTCACCCCTCCACTTT.